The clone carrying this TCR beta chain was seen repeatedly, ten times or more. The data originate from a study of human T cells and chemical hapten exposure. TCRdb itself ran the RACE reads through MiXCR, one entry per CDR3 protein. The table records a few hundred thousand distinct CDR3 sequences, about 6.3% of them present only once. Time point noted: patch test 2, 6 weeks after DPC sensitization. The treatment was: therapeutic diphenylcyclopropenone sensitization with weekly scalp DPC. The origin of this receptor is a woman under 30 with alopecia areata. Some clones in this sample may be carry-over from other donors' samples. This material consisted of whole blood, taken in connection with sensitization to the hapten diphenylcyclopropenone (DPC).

CDR3 sequence: CASSHLGTDRFF. The DNA of the CDR3 is TGCGCCAGCAGCCACTTAGGGACAGATAGGTTCTTC. The V call is TRBV4-1, the J call TRBJ2-1; 7 bases are shared with TRBD1. The CDR3 is 12 amino acids. Losses at the gene ends were 3 bases for V and 15 bases for J; bases not matched to a gene: 8. Germline V CDR1 and CDR2: MGHRA, YSYEKL.